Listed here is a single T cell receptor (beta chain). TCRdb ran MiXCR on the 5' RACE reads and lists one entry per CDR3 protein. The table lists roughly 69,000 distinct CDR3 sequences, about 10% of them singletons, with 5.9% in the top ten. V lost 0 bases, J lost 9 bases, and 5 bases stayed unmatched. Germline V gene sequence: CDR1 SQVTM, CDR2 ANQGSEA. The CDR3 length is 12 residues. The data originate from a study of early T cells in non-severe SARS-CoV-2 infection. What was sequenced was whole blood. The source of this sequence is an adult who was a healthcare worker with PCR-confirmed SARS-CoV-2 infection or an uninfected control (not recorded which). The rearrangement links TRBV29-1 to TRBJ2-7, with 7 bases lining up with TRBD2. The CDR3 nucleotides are TGCAGCGTTGAAGAAATTAGCGGGCGGCAGTACTTC. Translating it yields CSVEEISGRQYF.